Reported below is one T cell receptor (beta chain). Clones were read by immunoSEQ multiplex PCR, and TCRdb kept only the in-frame ones, dropping some. The sample has around 210,000 clones; about 91% are singletons. The sample originates from a study of blood T cell repertoires in COVID-19. At the level of the study: The origin of the acute and convalescent COVID-19 samples was the United States, Italy and Spain.

V lost 0 bases, J lost 1 base, and 7 bases lay in between. The CDR3 runs 15 residues. The V gene's germline CDR1 is SEHNR and CDR2 FQNEAQ (reference sequence). The sequenced material came from peripheral blood. The origin of this receptor is a man between 18 and 29 years old with active or convalescent COVID-19. The chain has TRBV7-9 and TRBJ1-5; TRBD1 is a possible D gene (6 bases). The CDR3 DNA reads TGTGCCAGCAGCTTAGCCGGGACAAGCAATCAGCCCCAGCATTTT. Translating it yields CASSLAGTSNQPQHF.